These 17 T cell receptor beta chains originate from one sample sequenced in a study of blood T cell repertoires in COVID-19. Produced via immunoSEQ multiplex PCR; TCRdb's table is partial and in-frame only. Of some 400,000 clones detected, roughly 86% appear once; the ten largest clones hold 1.7%. Source material: PBMCs or T cells enriched from blood (not recorded which). Every receptor here comes from a woman in her thirties who had recovered from COVID-19.

This chain links TRBV6-2 or TRBV6-3 with TRBJ2-3; D gene ambiguous. Trimming took off 4 bases at V and 5 bases at J, with 4 bases between the two ends. The CDR3 covers 11 residues. Germline CDR1 and CDR2: MNHEY and SVGEGT. The CDR3 bases are TGTGCCAGCAGTTTCAGAGATACGCAGTATTTT. The encoded protein is CASSFRDTQYF.

V and J are TRBV5-1 and TRBJ1-2; 10 positions agree with TRBD1. Germline values: CDR1 SGHRS, CDR2 YFSETQ. The J segment lost 4 bases and the V segment lost 0 bases, leaving 3 bases of the junction unmatched. The CDR3 is 15 residues long. The CDR3: CASSLGDRGAYGYTF. CDR3 DNA: TGCGCCAGCAGCTTGGGGGACAGGGGCGCCTATGGCTACACCTTC.

This clone occurred once. The rearrangement links TRBV10-2 to TRBJ2-1; 9 bases are shared with TRBD1. Germline lookup yields CDR1 WSHSY and CDR2 SAAADI. The J segment lost 1 base and the V segment lost 7 bases, leaving 2 bases of the junction unmatched. The CDR3 totals 14 residues. CDR3 DNA sequence: TGCGCCAGCAAGACAGGGGGGTCCTACAATGAGCAGTTCTTC. Encoded protein: CASKTGGSYNEQFF.

V usage is TRBV6-5 and J usage is TRBJ1-5, with D tentatively TRBD1 (6 bases). The V and J ends lost 0 bases and 6 bases respectively, with 9 bases between them. The CDR3 consists of 14 residues. Germline CDR1 is MNHEY and CDR2 is SVGAGI. In nucleotides, the CDR3 is TGTGCCAGCAGTTACTCAGGGGGAATTCAGCCCCAGCATTTT. This gives the protein CASSYSGGIQPQHF.

The chain is built from TRBV5-1 and TRBJ1-5; possible D gene TRBD1, 5 bases. Looked up from germline, CDR1 is SGHRS and CDR2 is YFSETQ. The CDR3 is made up of 15 amino acids. Trimming removed 2 bases from V and 4 bases from J, with 13 bases in between. The CDR3 is CASSFNSGLNQPQHF. CDR3 nucleotide sequence: TGCGCCAGCAGCTTTAACTCAGGGCTAAATCAGCCCCAGCATTTT.

The chain has TRBV6-1 and TRBJ1-2, with D perhaps matching TRBD1 (6 bases). Germline values: CDR1 MNHNS, CDR2 SASEGT. The V end was cut by 2 bases, the J end by 3 bases, with 13 bases between. The CDR3 runs 15 residues. The chain's CDR3 is CASSERGSWDYGYTF. DNA of the CDR3: TGTGCCAGCAGTGAAAGGGGGAGTTGGGACTATGGCTACACCTTC.

The chain links TRBV12-5 to TRBJ2-1, with D hard to call. CDR1 LGHNT and CDR2 FRNRAP come from the germline V gene. V was clipped by 1 base and J by 9 bases, with 7 bases between them. The CDR3 runs 12 residues. The CDR3, as DNA: TGTGCTAGTGGTTTGGAGAGCCTTGAGCAGTTCTTC. It encodes CASGLESLEQFF.

The V call is TRBV2, the J call TRBJ1-6; 9 bases align to TRBD1. This CDR3 contains 13 residues. Germline loops: CDR1 SNHLY, CDR2 FYNNEI. V trimming: 4 bases; J trimming: 11 bases; junction bases outside the gene matches: 3. CDR3 amino acids: CASSGTGVPPLHF. In DNA, the CDR3 is TGTGCCAGCAGTGGGACAGGGGTTCCACCCCTCCACTTT.

The V gene is TRBV27, the J gene TRBJ2-5; tentatively, D is TRBD1 (5 bases). Trimming took off 1 base at V and 4 bases at J, with 13 bases between the two ends. The CDR3 runs 15 residues. CDR1 is MNHEY and CDR2 is SMNVEV in the germline V gene (reference sequence). The DNA for the CDR3 is TGTGCCAGCAGTTTATATGCGAGCAGGGTAGAGACCCAGTACTTC. It yields the protein CASSLYASRVETQYF.

The chain recombines TRBV2 with TRBJ2-5, with D perhaps TRBD2 (5 bases). CDR1 is SNHLY, CDR2 FYNNEI, per germline. The CDR3 has 14 residues. Trimming left V 3 bases short and J 4 bases short, with 12 bases between. The CDR3: CASSEAWGAETQYF. In DNA, the CDR3 is TGTGCCAGCAGTGAGGCATGGGGAGCAGAGACCCAGTACTTC.

This sequence joins TRBV5-1 and TRBJ1-3; 7 bases line up with TRBD1. Trimming cost V 3 bases and J 1 base; bases outside gene matches: 4. The length of the CDR3 is 15 residues. Germline V gene data show CDR1 as SGHRS and CDR2 as YFSETQ. CDR3 loop: CASSSQGRSGNTIYF. The DNA of the CDR3 is TGCGCCAGCAGCTCACAGGGGCGTTCTGGAAACACCATATATTTT.

The rearrangement joins TRBV10-3 to TRBJ2-5; 9 nucleotides match TRBD2. J gave up 5 bases and V 6 bases, and 13 bases lay outside the gene matches. Per the germline V gene, CDR1 is ENHRY and CDR2 is SYGVKD. This CDR3 contains 16 residues. The CDR3 DNA is TGTGCCATCAGCGCGGCTAGCGGGACCTTTCGGGAGACCCAGTACTTC. Its translation is CAISAASGTFRETQYF.

As to this clone: Other DNA sequences from this sample encode an identical CDR3 as well. CDR3 in DNA: TGTGCCAGCAGTCGCGGCACTGAAGCTTTCTTT. It translates to CASSRGTEAFF. The gene calls are TRBV27 and TRBJ1-1; D gene ambiguous. V lost 5 bases to trimming and J lost 4 bases, with 5 bases between them. The CDR3 loop spans 11 amino acids. CDR1 is MNHEY and CDR2 is SMNVEV in the germline V gene (reference sequence).

This rearrangement joins TRBV24-1 to TRBJ1-5, with D perhaps TRBD1 (5 bases). CDR1 is KGHDR and CDR2 is SFDVKD in the germline V gene. This CDR3 region has 14 residues. The germline V and J ends were trimmed by 7 bases and 6 bases, with 15 bases remaining between them. CDR3 amino acids: CATSPAGFGQPQHF. In nucleotides, the CDR3 is TGTGCCACCAGCCCCGCAGGGTTTGGTCAGCCCCAGCATTTT.

V is TRBV29-1 and J is TRBJ2-7, with 9 bases aligning to TRBD2. The germline CDR1 and CDR2 sequences are SQVTM and ANQGSEA. This CDR3 has 16 amino acids. The V and J ends lost 4 bases and 5 bases, in that order; junction bases with no gene match: 15. The CDR3 spells CSVGKGRSGRRNEQYF. The CDR3 coding sequence is TGCAGCGTTGGAAAGGGTCGTAGCGGGAGAAGAAACGAGCAGTACTTC.

The chain joins TRBV7-9 to TRBJ1-4; no clear D. Trimming stripped 1 base from V and 6 bases from J, with 12 bases between. This CDR3 comprises 15 residues. Germline CDR1 is SEHNR and CDR2 is FQNEAQ (reference sequence). The CDR3 nucleotides read TGTGCCAGCAGCTTAGGTAGTCGGTTTGATGAAAAACTGTTTTTT. It is translated as CASSLGSRFDEKLFF.

This clone has just one count. The CDR3 DNA follows: TGTGCCAGCAGTCCCAGGGAAACCTCTGGAAACACCATATATTTT. Translating it yields CASSPRETSGNTIYF. The genes are TRBV5-4 and TRBJ1-3; D is perhaps TRBD1 (5 bases). The CDR3 contains 15 residues. The germline V gene has CDR1 SGHNT and CDR2 YYREEE (reference sequence). V lost 5 bases, J lost 0 bases, and 12 bases lay in between.